This T cell receptor beta chain was obtained from a study of blood T cell repertoires in COVID-19. About the research overall: The analysed material was cDNA or gDNA that came from T cells, B-cell-depleted T cells, or PBMCs.

V lost 4 bases and J lost 6, with 12 bases in between. This CDR3 is built from 13 residues. Germline V lookup: CDR1 SNHLY, CDR2 FYNNEI. Libraries were prepared by immunoSEQ multiplex PCR; TCRdb keeps only in-frame clonotypes and omits some of them. The repertoire holds about 470,000 clones, with around 90% as singletons. Across 20 to 25 US areas, participants ranged in age from roughly 18 to 95 years. Researchers sorted participants into cohorts using their self-reported clinical history. All recovered Cohort 3 donors got two negative PCRs, got clearance, or saw symptom resolution. About this clone: In the same sample, other DNA sequences code for this CDR3.

Material for sequencing was PBMCs or T cells enriched from blood (not recorded which). The source is a woman aged 18-29 years who had recovered from COVID-19. The rearrangement uses TRBV2 and TRBJ1-2; weak D call: TRBD1 (5 bases). The CDR3 DNA sequence: TGTGCCAGCAGTGTGGGGAGGGGAGATGGCTACACCTTC. Translating gives CASSVGRGDGYTF.